The rows below give T cell receptor beta chains drawn from one sample of a study of blood T cells in healthy people across ages. TCRdb redid the calling of the 5' RACE reads with MiXCR, one entry per CDR3 protein. The sample consists of about 800,000 distinct CDR3 sequences, around 45% of them appearing once. Material for sequencing was blood. These receptors came from a man at least 80 years old in good health. CDR3s include the opening cysteine and the closing phenylalanine or tryptophan. Fields, in order: clone size, D gene, J gene, V gene, CDR3 protein, CDR3 DNA. A D gene is named only where the DNA matches it firmly. Expanded clones are given a class, and other clones once, few, many or no size at all.

>few|TRBD2|TRBJ2-1|TRBV20-1
CSYNLAGEFNDEQFF
TGCAGCTATAACCTAGCGGGAGAATTTAATGATGAGCAGTTCTTC
>NA|NA|TRBJ1-6|TRBV20-1
CSARGVVLNSPLHF
TGCAGTGCTCGAGGGGTGGTCCTTAATTCACCCCTCCACTTT
>NA|NA|TRBJ2-5|TRBV11-2
CASSLDTLSETQYF
TGTGCCAGCAGCTTAGACACACTATCAGAGACCCAGTACTTC
>few|TRBD1|TRBJ2-7|TRBV5-1
CASSWGTGPYEQYF
TGCGCCAGCAGCTGGGGGACAGGCCCCTACGAGCAGTACTTC
>once|TRBD2|TRBJ2-1|TRBV20-1
CNASILAGAETQFF
TGCAATGCTAGTATACTAGCGGGAGCAGAGACCCAGTTCTTC
>NA|NA|TRBJ2-3|TRBV6-1
CASLLPTDTQYF
TGTGCCAGCCTACTCCCCACAGATACGCAGTATTTT
>NA|NA|TRBJ2-3|TRBV6-6
CASSYRPDTQYF
TGTGCCAGCAGTTACCGGCCAGATACGCAGTATTTT
>few|TRBD1|TRBJ2-3|TRBV20-1
CSADGQGGADTQYF
TGCAGTGCTGACGGACAGGGAGGCGCAGATACGCAGTATTTT
>many|TRBD2|TRBJ2-1|TRBV4-3
CASSQESSGLSYNEQFF
TGCGCCAGCAGCCAAGAGTCTAGCGGACTCTCCTACAATGAGCAGTTCTTC
>NA|NA|TRBJ2-1|TRBV4-3
CASSQDRQVIGNEQFF
TGCGCCAGCAGCCAAGATAGGCAGGTGATAGGCAATGAGCAGTTCTTC
>NA|NA|TRBJ1-3|TRBV7-3
CASSQSGGGNTIYF
TGTGCCAGCAGCCAAAGCGGAGGGGGAAACACCATATATTTT
>NA|TRBD2|TRBJ2-1|TRBV3-1
CASSPARLRGGDEQFF
TGTGCCAGCAGCCCTGCAAGATTGCGGGGGGGGGATGAGCAGTTCTTC
>NA|NA|TRBJ2-1|TRBV10-3
CAISESGAGVEGNEQFF
TGTGCCATCAGTGAGTCGGGGGCGGGAGTTGAAGGAAATGAGCAGTTCTTC
>NA|NA|TRBJ1-6|TRBV28
CASSTTVLARDNSPLHF
TGTGCCAGCAGTACAACAGTCCTTGCTCGGGATAATTCACCCCTCCACTTT
>NA|NA|TRBJ1-2|TRBV10-3
CAISGTGEGRSTF
TGTGCCATCAGTGGGACGGGGGAAGGAAGGAGCACCTTC
>NA|TRBD1|TRBJ1-2|TRBV14
CASSQDLQGSGYTF
TGTGCCAGCAGCCAGGATTTACAGGGGTCTGGCTACACCTTC
>few|TRBD2|TRBJ2-1|TRBV10-3
CAISLGTRNDEQFF
TGTGCCATCAGTCTGGGGACTAGAAACGATGAGCAGTTCTTC
>NA|NA|TRBJ2-3|TRBV6-1
CASSPTYLDSSPTTDTQYF
TGTGCCAGCAGTCCCACGTACCTCGACAGCTCGCCGACCACAGATACGCAGTATTTT
>NA|TRBD2|TRBJ2-5|TRBV7-2
CASSQGSGGETQYF
TGTGCCAGCAGCCAAGGGTCGGGAGGAGAGACCCAGTACTTC
>few|TRBD1|TRBJ1-5|TRBV28
CASTRGGQGISQHF
TGTGCCAGCACCCGAGGGGGACAGGGTATTTCCCAGCATTTT
>NA|NA|TRBJ2-7|TRBV9
CASSVALRSYEQYF
TGTGCCAGCAGCGTAGCTCTGAGGTCCTACGAGCAGTACTTC
>NA|NA|TRBJ2-7|TRBV7-2
CASSELGSYEQYF
TGTGCCAGCAGCGAACTAGGCTCCTACGAGCAGTACTTC
>once|NA|TRBJ1-6|TRBV7-2
CASSLVGQGNSPLHF
TGTGCCAGCAGCTTAGTCGGGCAGGGGAATTCACCCCTCCACTTT
>NA|NA|TRBJ2-3|TRBV10-3
CAIKGEQGSFTDTQYF
TGTGCCATCAAGGGGGAGCAGGGAAGTTTCACAGATACGCAGTATTTT
>NA|NA|TRBJ2-5|TRBV20-1
CSAPERLPRETQYF
TGCAGTGCTCCTGAGAGACTCCCGAGGGAGACCCAGTACTTC
>few|NA|TRBJ2-5|TRBV20-1
CSAPGHYLAVRETQYF
TGCAGTGCGCCGGGACACTATTTGGCCGTGAGAGAGACCCAGTACTTC
>few|NA|TRBJ2-1|TRBV5-5
CASSFGATSYNEQFF
TGTGCCAGCAGCTTTGGGGCGACCTCCTACAATGAGCAGTTCTTC
>NA|NA|TRBJ2-1|TRBV16
CASSRWGANEQFF
TGTGCCAGCAGCCGGTGGGGGGCAAATGAGCAGTTCTTC
>few|TRBD1|TRBJ2-1|TRBV6-6
CASRGGQGAGEQFF
TGTGCCAGCAGGGGCGGACAGGGAGCTGGTGAGCAGTTCTTC
>few|NA|TRBJ2-4|TRBV20-1
CSAPIPGAKNIQYF
TGCAGTGCCCCAATCCCTGGGGCCAAAAACATTCAGTACTTC
>NA|TRBD1|TRBJ1-6|TRBV28
CASSSVSGTGVENSPLHF
TGTGCCAGCAGCTCCGTATCCGGGACAGGGGTTGAAAATTCACCCCTCCACTTT
>few|NA|TRBJ2-4|TRBV24-1
CATTPRTDPWAKNIQYF
TGTGCCACTACACCTAGGACCGACCCGTGGGCCAAAAACATTCAGTACTTC
>NA|TRBD1|TRBJ2-5|TRBV15
CATSRDLRQGKIETQYF
TGTGCCACCAGCAGAGATCTGCGACAGGGGAAAATAGAGACCCAGTACTTC
>NA|NA|TRBJ2-7|TRBV4-1
CASSQVKGPSTSYEQYF
TGCGCCAGCAGCCAAGTTAAGGGGCCTTCAACCTCCTACGAGCAGTACTTC
>few|NA|TRBJ2-5|TRBV12-3/TRBV12-4
CASSPIVAVRGTQYF
TGTGCCAGCAGTCCGATAGTGGCAGTACGAGGGACCCAGTACTTC
>once|NA|TRBJ1-6|TRBV20-1
CSASIPSGHGDPLHF
TGCAGTGCTAGTATCCCCTCGGGACACGGTGATCCCCTCCACTTT
>NA|NA|TRBJ2-7|TRBV24-1
CATSDMNYYNEQYF
TGTGCCACCAGTGACATGAATTACTACAATGAGCAGTACTTC
>NA|NA|TRBJ1-1|TRBV27
CASPTSPEAFF
TGTGCCAGCCCGACTTCTCCGGAAGCTTTCTTT
>few|NA|TRBJ2-7|TRBV5-1
CASSLEGHPTYEQYF
TGCGCCAGCAGCCTCGAGGGGCATCCGACCTACGAGCAGTACTTC
>few|TRBD2|TRBJ2-5|TRBV14
CASSQEETSGRYQETQYF
TGTGCCAGCAGCCAAGAGGAAACTAGCGGGAGGTACCAAGAGACCCAGTACTTC
>few|NA|TRBJ2-5|TRBV5-1
CASSPGAGVEETQYF
TGCGCCAGCAGCCCGGGGGCGGGAGTGGAAGAGACCCAGTACTTC
>NA|NA|TRBJ2-1|TRBV11-2
CASSRFLQGNEQFF
TGTGCCAGCAGTCGTTTTCTACAGGGCAATGAGCAGTTCTTC
>few|NA|TRBJ2-1|TRBV2
CASAANEQFF
TGTGCCAGCGCGGCGAATGAGCAGTTCTTC
>NA|TRBD2|TRBJ2-5|TRBV5-1
CASSHTSGRAGETQYF
TGCGCCAGCAGCCATACTAGCGGGAGGGCCGGAGAGACCCAGTACTTC
>NA|NA|TRBJ1-1|TRBV27
CASSLREGSAEAFF
TGTGCCAGCAGTTTACGTGAGGGATCGGCTGAAGCTTTCTTT
>NA|NA|TRBJ1-1|TRBV7-2
CASSVRRYTEAFF
TGTGCCAGCAGCGTAAGGCGCTACACTGAAGCTTTCTTT
>few|NA|TRBJ2-5|TRBV7-2
CASSLSGTTETQYF
TGTGCCAGCAGCTTATCTGGCACGACAGAGACCCAGTACTTC
>few|NA|TRBJ2-3|TRBV7-6
CASSAARSTDTQYF
TGTGCCAGCAGCGCGGCTAGGAGCACAGATACGCAGTATTTT
>few|TRBD2|TRBJ2-1|TRBV15
CATRGTSGLNEQFF
TGTGCCACGAGGGGGACTAGCGGCCTCAATGAGCAGTTCTTC
>many|NA|TRBJ1-4|TRBV12-3/TRBV12-4
CASSRQGEKLFF
TGTGCCAGCAGTAGGCAGGGAGAAAAACTGTTTTTT
>NA|TRBD2|TRBJ2-3|TRBV29-1
CSVGISGGATDTQYF
TGCAGCGTTGGAATAAGCGGGGGGGCCACAGATACGCAGTATTTT
>NA|TRBD2|TRBJ2-5|TRBV28
CASSLFSDDPSGMGETQYF
TGTGCCAGCAGTTTATTCTCTGATGATCCTAGCGGTATGGGGGAGACCCAGTACTTC
>NA|NA|TRBJ1-5|TRBV7-9
CASSVGWDQPQHF
TGTGCCAGCAGCGTAGGGTGGGACCAGCCCCAGCATTTT
>few|NA|TRBJ1-4|TRBV28
CASNEPALGTGSGTEKLFF
TGTGCCAGCAATGAACCGGCACTGGGAACCGGGTCAGGGACTGAAAAACTGTTTTTT
>NA|TRBD1|TRBJ2-1|TRBV29-1
CSGEGGTYNEQFF
TGCAGCGGGGAAGGGGGCACTTACAATGAGCAGTTCTTC
>NA|NA|TRBJ1-1|TRBV14
CASSHTNTEAFF
TGTGCCAGCAGCCATACAAACACTGAAGCTTTCTTT